These 22 T cell receptor beta chains originate from one sample sequenced in a study of CD8 T cells in ankylosing spondylitis. TCRdb called the 5' RACE reads again in MiXCR, with one record for every CDR3 protein. The profile shows about 350,000 distinct CDR3 sequences, 20% of them singletons. The sequenced sample was blood, either unsorted or a sorted T cell fraction (not recorded which). The receptors shown here come from a male donor with ankylosing spondylitis or in good health (not recorded which).

The chain uses TRBV12-3 or TRBV12-4 and TRBJ1-1; unclear D gene. With 7 bases removed from V and 1 base from J, the gap between germline ends came to 16 bases. CDR3 size: 15 residues. The CDR3 DNA is TGTGCCAGCACCCTCCCTCCCGCCTGGAACACTGAAGCTTTCTTT. Amino acid sequence: CASTLPPAWNTEAFF.

Notes on this clonotype: The junction departs from the called germline gene at one end, perhaps through a read error. This sequence joins TRBV20-1 and TRBJ2-7; D not certain. The germline CDR1 and CDR2 sequences are DFQATT and SNEGSKA (reference sequence). The CDR3 has 14 residues. Here the CDR3 reads CSARGYIGSYEKYF. In DNA, the CDR3 is TGCAGTGCTAGAGGTTACATCGGCTCCTACGAGAAGTACTTC.

The chain has TRBV12-3 or TRBV12-4 and TRBJ2-7, with D perhaps TRBD2 (5 bases). The CDR3 extends over 13 amino acids. V lost 8 bases, J lost 1 base, and 12 bases lay in between. As DNA, the CDR3 is TGTGCCAGCTCAGCCGGGGAATCCTACGAGCAGTACTTC. It translates to CASSAGESYEQYF.

A few counts support this clonotype. The chain has TRBV4-1 and TRBJ2-5; a weak D match, TRBD2 (5 bases). Germline V gene data show CDR1 as MGHRA and CDR2 as YSYEKL. This CDR3 is built from 15 residues. V was shortened by 1 base and J by 0 bases, with 9 bases between the two germline ends. The DNA for the CDR3 is TGCGCCAGCAGCCAAGTTCTCGGGGACCAAGAGACCCAGTACTTC. This translates into CASSQVLGDQETQYF.

This clonotype was observed a handful of times. This chain connects TRBV4-2 to TRBJ2-1, with 8 bases that match TRBD2. Trimming cost V 4 bases and J 7 bases; bases outside gene matches: 3. This CDR3 region has 13 residues. Germline-derived CDR1 and CDR2 are LGHNA and YNFKEQ. CDR3 amino acids: CASSLVAGNEQFF. The CDR3 DNA sequence: TGTGCCAGCAGCCTGGTAGCGGGGAATGAGCAGTTCTTC.

J is TRBJ1-5 and V is TRBV9; the match to TRBD1 covers 8 bases. This CDR3 is 13 amino acids long. The V gene's germline CDR1 is SGDLS and CDR2 YYNGEE. V gave up 7 bases and J gave up 6 bases; unmatched junction bases: 6. For the CDR3, the DNA is TGTGCCAGCGGCACAGGGGGAAGTCAGCCCCAGCATTTT. Translated: CASGTGGSQPQHF.

The chain joins TRBV7-2 to TRBJ1-1, with D tentatively TRBD1 (6 bases). CDR1 is SGHTA and CDR2 is FQGNSA in the germline V gene. This CDR3 has 16 residues. V lost 1 base and J lost 0, with 12 bases in between. The CDR3 loop reads CASSLDPTGMNTEAFF. CDR3 DNA sequence: TGTGCCAGCAGCTTAGACCCGACAGGCATGAACACTGAAGCTTTCTTT.

This clonotype was seen a few times. The V call is TRBV6-1, the J call TRBJ2-1, with 9 nucleotides matching TRBD1. Trimming took 4 bases from V and 4 from J; bases not matched to a gene: 5. This CDR3 has 15 residues. Germline-derived CDR1 and CDR2 are MNHNS and SASEGT. CDR3 bases: TGTGCCAGCAGTGCGACAGGGGGTATATACAATGAGCAGTTCTTC. This translates into CASSATGGIYNEQFF.

This clonotype occurred a few times. The rearrangement joins TRBV27 to TRBJ2-5; the match to TRBD1 covers 11 bases. Trimming removed 8 bases from V and 5 bases from J; junction bases left unmatched: 10. In germline, CDR1 is MNHEY, CDR2 SMNVEV (reference sequence). The CDR3 length is 15 residues. Here the CDR3 DNA reads TGTGCCAGCGGGAAATCTCGGGACAGGGGGGAGACCCAGTACTTC. It encodes CASGKSRDRGETQYF.

This clonotype came up a few times. The chain employs TRBV2 and TRBJ2-2; D is unclear. The CDR3 has 11 amino acids. Trimming pared 11 bases from V and 6 bases from J, leaving 10 bases between. CDR1 and CDR2 from the germline V gene are SNHLY and FYNNEI. Here the CDR3 reads CASGRAGELFF. DNA of the CDR3: TGTGCCTCCGGACGGGCCGGGGAGCTGTTTTTT.

The chain carries TRBV4-1 and TRBJ1-5, with D possibly matching TRBD1 (5 bases). Germline-derived CDR1 and CDR2 are MGHRA and YSYEKL. CDR3 length: 15 residues. V lost 3 bases, J lost 9 bases, and 18 bases lay in between. The CDR3 coding sequence is TGCGCCAGCAGCCAGGCCCGGGGCTCTCAGTGGCCCCAGCATTTT. Translating it yields CASSQARGSQWPQHF.

There are a few counts of this clonotype. This chain uses TRBV3-1 with TRBJ2-1; 9 positions match TRBD1. The CDR3 is made up of 14 amino acids. With 4 bases clipped from V and 6 bases from J, the junction kept 4 bases outside the gene matches. Germline-derived CDR1 and CDR2 are LGHDT and YNNKEL (reference sequence). The CDR3 is CASSLGTGTNEQFF. CDR3 nucleotides: TGTGCCAGCAGCCTCGGGACAGGGACCAATGAGCAGTTCTTC.

This clonotype was observed a handful of times. This chain links TRBV11-2 with TRBJ2-1, with D hard to call. This CDR3 has 15 amino acids. CDR1 and CDR2 from the germline V gene are SGHAT and FQNNGV. Trimming pared 2 bases from V and 5 bases from J, leaving 13 bases between. The CDR3 nucleotides are TGTGCCAGCAGCTTATTCAGTACGACCCACAATGAGCAGTTCTTC. Its translation: CASSLFSTTHNEQFF.

This chain connects TRBV6-2 or TRBV6-3 to TRBJ2-7; D gene ambiguous. The length of the CDR3 is 14 residues. CDR1 and CDR2 (germline): MNHEY, SVGEGT. The germline V and J ends were trimmed by 0 bases and 3 bases, with 9 bases remaining between them. CDR3 DNA: TGTGCCAGCAGTTACTCGAAAGGGCTCTACGAGCAGTACTTC. Protein product: CASSYSKGLYEQYF.

The chain links TRBV27 to TRBJ2-7, with D possibly being TRBD1 (5 bases). V gave up 4 bases and J gave up 4 bases, with 14 bases separating them. Germline CDR1 MNHEY, CDR2 SMNVEV (reference sequence). CDR3 length: 14 residues. For the CDR3, the DNA is TGTGCCAGCAGTTCGGACACCGCGTTGTACGAGCAGTACTTC. It specifies CASSSDTALYEQYF.

This clonotype was seen a handful of times. This chain links TRBV6-1 with TRBJ2-7; 9 bases fit TRBD1. Trimming removed 6 bases from V and 5 bases from J; junction bases left unmatched: 17. CDR3 size: 17 residues. CDR1 is MNHNS and CDR2 is SASEGT in the germline V gene. The CDR3 DNA sequence: TGTGCCAGCAGCCTAATGGGACAGGGAAAACCTAGCCACGAGCAGTACTTC. Encoded protein: CASSLMGQGKPSHEQYF.

The chain is built from TRBV12-3 or TRBV12-4 and TRBJ1-4; TRBD1 matches at 7 bases. This CDR3 is 14 amino acids long. V shed 3 bases and J 8 bases; nucleotides not matched to a gene: 6. Here the CDR3 DNA reads TGTGCCAGCAGTTTGGAGGGGGCGGGGGAAAAACTGTTTTTT. Amino acid sequence: CASSLEGAGEKLFF.

The rearrangement joins TRBV7-8 to TRBJ2-5, with 12 bases that match TRBD2. Germline V gives CDR1 SGHVS, CDR2 FQNEAQ. After removal of 4 bases from V and 5 bases from J, the junction contained 8 bases not matched to a gene. CDR3 length: 16 residues. The CDR3 is CASSSTLAGGRETQYF. The CDR3 coding sequence is TGTGCCAGCAGCTCAACCCTAGCGGGGGGGCGTGAGACCCAGTACTTC. Full variable domain (remainder filled in from reference TRBV7-8 and TRBJ2-5): GAGVSQSPRYKVAKRGQDVALRCDPISGHVSLFWYQQALGQGPEFLTYFQNEAQLDKSGLPSDRFFAERPEGSVSTLKIQRTQQEDSAVYLCASSSTLAGGRETQYFGPGTRLLVL.

The chain couples TRBV20-1 to TRBJ2-1; D call uncertain. The germline V gene has CDR1 DFQATT and CDR2 SNEGSKA (reference sequence). The CDR3 has 14 residues. V was trimmed by 6 bases and J by 4 bases, leaving 16 bases between them. The CDR3 sequence is CSALLTSNYNEQFF. The CDR3 DNA follows: TGCAGTGCCCTACTGACCTCAAATTACAATGAGCAGTTCTTC.

In this sample, this clonotype turned up a few times. CDR3 nucleotides: TGCGCCAGCAGCCAAGAACCGCGGGAGACCTACGAGCAGTACTTC. It translates to CASSQEPRETYEQYF. The chain joins TRBV4-1 to TRBJ2-7, with 7 bases aligning to TRBD2. CDR3 length equals 15 residues. The J segment lost 2 bases and the V segment lost 0 bases, leaving 4 bases of the junction unmatched. In germline, CDR1 is MGHRA, CDR2 YSYEKL.

The V call is TRBV6-4, the J call TRBJ2-1; 7 nucleotides agree with TRBD1. Germline CDR1 MRHNA, CDR2 SNTAGT. The CDR3 has 14 residues. V gave up 5 bases and J gave up 8 bases; unmatched junction bases: 9. The CDR3 DNA reads TGTGCCAGCAGTCCCGGGACAGAGACGCATGAGCAGTTCTTC. This encodes CASSPGTETHEQFF.

V and J are TRBV12-3 or TRBV12-4 and TRBJ2-7, with D possibly TRBD2 on 5 matching bases. The V gene lost 3 bases and the J gene lost 3 bases, with 9 bases spanning the gap. CDR3 size: 13 residues. The CDR3 here is CASSFSADYEQYF. The CDR3 nucleotides are TGTGCCAGCAGTTTTTCAGCGGACTACGAGCAGTACTTC.